This paragraph covers one T cell receptor beta chain sequence. The antigen is not known. A read error may explain this, as a much larger clone is one base away. RNA transcripts provided the source from which TCR beta CDR3 regions were amplified. HTBI primers were the set used in a first-round RT-PCR of the TCR CDR3. TCRdb redid the calling of the multiplex PCR reads with MiXCR, one entry per CDR3 protein. Of roughly 380,000 distinct CDR3 sequences in the sample, about 15% are singletons; the top ten hold 11%. The record originates from a study of T cells in Graves' hyperthyroidism and ophthalmopathy. Across the whole study: Blood was drawn when the patient was first diagnosed and still untreated. Study-level points and caveats: Most thyroid clonotypes expanded above 0.001 were also detected in blood.

With a duration under 2 months, the hyperthyroidism was newly diagnosed in patients aged 18 to 65. Every diagnosis used clinical symptoms, serum thyroxine and TRAb, thyroid ultrasound and orbital computed tomography. Trimming left V 4 bases short and J 6 bases short, with 4 bases between. Germline loops: CDR1 ENHRY, CDR2 SYGVKD. This CDR3 contains 11 residues. Sequencing input: blood. This receptor was obtained from a woman in her sixties or seventies with Graves' hyperthyroidism. The rearrangement uses TRBV10-3 and TRBJ2-1; D gene ambiguous. The CDR3 protein is CAISGANEQFF. Written as DNA, the CDR3 is TGTGCCATCAGTGGGGCCAATGAGCAGTTCTTC.